This T cell receptor (beta chain) was identified during a study of shared clonotypes between healthy human individuals. Naive CD8 cells lacked CD45RO and underwent positive selection for CCR7, leaving out terminally differentiated effector memory CD45RA+ cells. The junction had 6 bases not matched to a gene; V was cut back by 6 bases and J by 5 bases. There are 14 residues in the CDR3. Germline CDR1 reads SGHAT; CDR2 reads FQNNGV. The assay was run at deep level. The table came from immunoSEQ multiplex PCR; TCRdb's copy has only in-frame clones and leaves some out. The table has more than 2 million clones, around 96% seen once.

Sequencing input: naive CD8+ T cells sorted from blood. V usage is TRBV11-2 and J usage is TRBJ2-5; TRBD1 aligns across 10 bases. The source of this sequence is a man aged 18-30 years in good health. The CDR3 is CASRPGQGIETQYF. DNA of the CDR3: TGTGCCAGCAGACCGGGACAGGGGATTGAGACCCAGTACTTC.